This T cell receptor (beta chain) was recorded in a study of blood T cell repertoires in COVID-19. Study as a whole: Sites in the United States, Italy and Spain provided acute and convalescent COVID-19 samples.

The assay was immunoSEQ multiplex PCR, and TCRdb's table has in-frame clones only and misses some. The sample lists 100,000 to 150,000 clones, 86% seen once, with roughly 11% in the top ten. V was clipped by 3 bases and J by 7 bases; unmatched bases: 6. Per germline, CDR1 MGHRA and CDR2 YSYEKL. The CDR3 covers 15 residues. The genes are TRBV4-1 and TRBJ1-4, with TRBD1 matching 9 bases. Sequences were obtained from peripheral blood. The origin of this receptor is a woman in her seventies with COVID-19, enrolled during active disease. The CDR3 region is CASSHPGQGGEKLFF. CDR3 coding DNA: TGCGCCAGCAGCCATCCGGGACAGGGAGGTGAAAAACTGTTTTTT.